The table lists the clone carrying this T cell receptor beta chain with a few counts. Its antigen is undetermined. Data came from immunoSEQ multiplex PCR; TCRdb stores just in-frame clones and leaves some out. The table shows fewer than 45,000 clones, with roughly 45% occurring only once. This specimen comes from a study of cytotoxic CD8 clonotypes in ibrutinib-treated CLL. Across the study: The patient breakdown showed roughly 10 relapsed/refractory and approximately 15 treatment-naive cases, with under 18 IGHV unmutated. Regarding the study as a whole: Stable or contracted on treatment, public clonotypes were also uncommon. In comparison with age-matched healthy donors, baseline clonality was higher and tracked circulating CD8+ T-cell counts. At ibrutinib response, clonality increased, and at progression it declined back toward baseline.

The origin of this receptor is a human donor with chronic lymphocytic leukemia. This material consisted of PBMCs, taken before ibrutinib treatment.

CDR3 loop: CASSTGVNNEKLFF. CDR3 sequence (DNA): TGCGCCAGCAGCACGGGGGTCAATAATGAAAAACTGTTTTTT. V and J are TRBV5-1 and TRBJ1-4, with TRBD1 as a possible D gene (5 bases). The germline V gene has CDR1 SGHRS and CDR2 YFSETQ. The CDR3 runs to 14 residues. V shed 4 bases and J shed 4 bases, with 11 bases lying between them. The whole variable domain, filled in from reference TRBV5-1 and TRBJ1-4, reads KAGVTQTPRYLIKTRGQQVTLSCSPISGHRSVSWYQQTPGQGLQFLFEYFSETQRNKGNFPGRFSGRQFSNSRSEMNVSTLELGDSALYLCASSTGVNNEKLFFGSGTQLSVL.